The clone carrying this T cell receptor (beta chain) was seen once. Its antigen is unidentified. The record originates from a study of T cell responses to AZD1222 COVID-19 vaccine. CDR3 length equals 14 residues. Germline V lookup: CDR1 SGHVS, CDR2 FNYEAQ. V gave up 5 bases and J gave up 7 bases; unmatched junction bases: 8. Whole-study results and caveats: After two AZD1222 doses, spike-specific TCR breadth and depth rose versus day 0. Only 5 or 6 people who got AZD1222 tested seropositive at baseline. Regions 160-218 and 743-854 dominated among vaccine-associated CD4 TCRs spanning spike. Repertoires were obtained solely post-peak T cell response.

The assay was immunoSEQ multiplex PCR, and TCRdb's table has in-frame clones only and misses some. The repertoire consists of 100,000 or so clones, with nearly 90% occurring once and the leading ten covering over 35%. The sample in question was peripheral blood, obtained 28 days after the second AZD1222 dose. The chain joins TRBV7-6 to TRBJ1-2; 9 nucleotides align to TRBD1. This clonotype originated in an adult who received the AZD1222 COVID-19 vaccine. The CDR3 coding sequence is TGTGCCAGCAGCCCCGGGACAGGGATAGGTGGCTACACCTTC. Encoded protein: CASSPGTGIGGYTF.